The sequence of this TCR beta chain was determined in a study of cytomegalovirus exposure and HLA in healthy donors. This clone showed up just a few times. Its antigen remains unidentified. The CDR3 carries no conserved terminal phenylalanine or tryptophan, so it likely arises from a read error. The DNA is omitted, as the CDR3 cannot be located on it reliably, and the CDR3 follows TCRdb's listing. Vbeta (60) and Jbeta (13) primers were used in the PCR. Repertoires were generated with immunoSEQ multiplex PCR, while TCRdb's copy carries only in-frame clones and drops some. Seen here are about 180,000 clones, about 80% observed once, and the top ten hold more than 2%. Study-wide points: Earlier findings revealed that most TCR beta V segments proved productive either about 87% or about 30% of the time.

The TCR was taken from a man between 60 and 70 years old in good health and CMV-seronegative. Sequenced input: PBMCs.

This chain's CDR3 is CASSPSGRAVI. This sequence joins TRBV4-2 and TRBJ2-7; the table's D call of TRBD2 was not tested on the DNA. Ends included, the CDR3 has 11 residues. The germline gives CDR1 LGHNA, CDR2 YNFKEQ.